This is a list of T cell receptor beta chains from one sample in a study of blood T cell repertoires in COVID-19. Assay used: immunoSEQ multiplex PCR; TCRdb lists only in-frame clones, some missing. The table records 52,000 or so clones, 65% to 90% of them present only once. The sequenced sample was peripheral blood. Source of these receptors: a human donor in a cohort sampled during active COVID-19. Both conserved end residues are part of each CDR3. A D gene is named only where the DNA matches it firmly. Where a row states a size, it is once, few, many or the class of an expanded clone; other rows omit it.

v_call: TRBV3-1/TRBV3-2; d_call: TRBD2; cdr3_length: 19; clone_size: .; j_call: TRBJ2-2; cdr3_nt: TGTGCCAGCAGCCAAGGCCAGGGACTAGCGGGAGGGCCTTCCGGGGAGCTGTTTTTT; cdr3_aa: CASSQGQGLAGGPSGELFF
v_call: TRBV6-2/TRBV6-3; d_call: TRBD2; cdr3_length: 15; clone_size: .; j_call: TRBJ2-1; cdr3_nt: TGTGCCAGCAGTTCGGCGGGAGGGTCCTACAATGAGCAGTTCTTC; cdr3_aa: CASSSAGGSYNEQFF
v_call: TRBV12-3/TRBV12-4; d_call: .; cdr3_length: 12; clone_size: .; j_call: TRBJ2-1; cdr3_nt: TGTGCCAGCGGAGGAACCCGCAATGAGCAGTTCTTC; cdr3_aa: CASGGTRNEQFF
v_call: TRBV11-3; d_call: TRBD2; cdr3_length: 15; clone_size: .; j_call: TRBJ2-7; cdr3_nt: TGTGCCAGCAGTTCCTCAGCGGGAGGCTCCTACGAGCAGTACTTC; cdr3_aa: CASSSSAGGSYEQYF
v_call: TRBV28; d_call: .; cdr3_length: 13; clone_size: once; j_call: TRBJ1-2; cdr3_nt: TGTGCCAGCAGCTCAACAGGGTACTATGGCTACACCTTC; cdr3_aa: CASSSTGYYGYTF
v_call: TRBV28; d_call: .; cdr3_length: 13; clone_size: once; j_call: TRBJ1-1; cdr3_nt: TGTGCCAGCAGTTTACAACAGTCCACTGAAGCTTTCTTT; cdr3_aa: CASSLQQSTEAFF
v_call: TRBV5-1; d_call: TRBD2; cdr3_length: 16; clone_size: .; j_call: TRBJ2-3; cdr3_nt: TGCGCCAGCAGACCCCTACTAGCGGTCGGCGCAGATACGCAGTATTTT; cdr3_aa: CASRPLLAVGADTQYF
v_call: TRBV21-1; d_call: .; cdr3_length: 18; clone_size: .; j_call: TRBJ2-7; cdr3_nt: TGTGCCAGCAGCAAAGTTTGTGGCCGACAGGGTCCCTCCTACGAGCAGTACTTC; cdr3_aa: CASSKVCGRQGPSYEQYF
v_call: TRBV30; d_call: TRBD1; cdr3_length: 13; clone_size: .; j_call: TRBJ2-7; cdr3_nt: TGTGCCTGGAAGGGGGCCCTTACCTACGAGCAGTACTTC; cdr3_aa: CAWKGALTYEQYF
v_call: TRBV21-1; d_call: .; cdr3_length: 16; clone_size: .; j_call: TRBJ2-3; cdr3_nt: TGTGCCAGCAGCAAACCCCAGCGGGAGCTCACAGATACGCAGTATTTT; cdr3_aa: CASSKPQRELTDTQYF
v_call: TRBV28; d_call: TRBD2; cdr3_length: 18; clone_size: .; j_call: TRBJ2-1; cdr3_nt: TGTGCCAGCAGGCGTAGGGGACTAGCGGGAGGGCCCTCCAGTGAGCAGTTCTTC; cdr3_aa: CASRRRGLAGGPSSEQFF
v_call: TRBV6-2/TRBV6-3; d_call: .; cdr3_length: 14; clone_size: few; j_call: TRBJ2-7; cdr3_nt: TGTGCCAGCAGTTACTCGGACAGTATTTACGAGCAGTACTTC; cdr3_aa: CASSYSDSIYEQYF
v_call: TRBV7-2; d_call: TRBD1; cdr3_length: 16; clone_size: .; j_call: TRBJ2-2; cdr3_nt: TGTGCCAGCAGCCCCGGGACAGGGAGGCCGACCGGGGAGCTGTTTTTT; cdr3_aa: CASSPGTGRPTGELFF
v_call: TRBV6-2/TRBV6-3; d_call: .; cdr3_length: 15; clone_size: .; j_call: TRBJ1-2; cdr3_nt: TGTGCCAGCAGTTATGGGGGCACTATCCCCTATGGCTACACCTTC; cdr3_aa: CASSYGGTIPYGYTF
v_call: TRBV10-1; d_call: .; cdr3_length: 12; clone_size: few; j_call: TRBJ1-2; cdr3_nt: TGCGCCAGTGTGAGGTCGGACTATGGCTACACCTTC; cdr3_aa: CASVRSDYGYTF
v_call: TRBV29-1; d_call: .; cdr3_length: 13; clone_size: .; j_call: TRBJ1-2; cdr3_nt: TGCAGCGTTGAGGGCCAGGGGCGCTATGGCTACACCTTC; cdr3_aa: CSVEGQGRYGYTF
v_call: TRBV28; d_call: .; cdr3_length: 13; clone_size: .; j_call: TRBJ1-3; cdr3_nt: TGTGCCAGCAGTATTCATTCTGGAAACACCATATATTTT; cdr3_aa: CASSIHSGNTIYF
v_call: TRBV4-1; d_call: .; cdr3_length: 16; clone_size: .; j_call: TRBJ2-3; cdr3_nt: TGCGCCAGCAGCCCCTCGGGCAGGGGATGGACAGATACGCAGTATTTT; cdr3_aa: CASSPSGRGWTDTQYF
v_call: TRBV5-1; d_call: TRBD1; cdr3_length: 15; clone_size: .; j_call: TRBJ2-1; cdr3_nt: TGCGCCAGCAGACCCACAGGGGGCTCCTACAATGAGCAGTTCTTC; cdr3_aa: CASRPTGGSYNEQFF
v_call: TRBV29-1; d_call: TRBD2; cdr3_length: 17; clone_size: .; j_call: TRBJ2-5; cdr3_nt: TGCAGCGTTGCAAGGACTAGCGGGAGGAAGATTCAAGAGACCCAGTACTTC; cdr3_aa: CSVARTSGRKIQETQYF
v_call: TRBV7-2; d_call: TRBD1; cdr3_length: 13; clone_size: once; j_call: TRBJ1-1; cdr3_nt: TGTGCCAGCAGTCAGGACAGGAGGGTTGAAGCTTTCTTT; cdr3_aa: CASSQDRRVEAFF
v_call: TRBV28; d_call: .; cdr3_length: 13; clone_size: .; j_call: TRBJ1-2; cdr3_nt: TGTGCCAGCAGTTTCGGGTTTAACTATGGCTACACCTTC; cdr3_aa: CASSFGFNYGYTF
v_call: TRBV7-8; d_call: .; cdr3_length: 16; clone_size: .; j_call: TRBJ1-5; cdr3_nt: TGTGCCAGCAGCCCACAGACAGACGGGGGGACCCAGCCCCAGCATTTT; cdr3_aa: CASSPQTDGGTQPQHF
v_call: TRBV25-1; d_call: TRBD1; cdr3_length: 16; clone_size: once; j_call: TRBJ1-5; cdr3_nt: TGTGCCAGCAGTGAAGGAGGGACAGTGGGCAATCAGCCCCAGCATTTT; cdr3_aa: CASSEGGTVGNQPQHF
v_call: TRBV15; d_call: TRBD2; cdr3_length: 17; clone_size: .; j_call: TRBJ2-2; cdr3_nt: TGTGCCACCAGCAGTCCCTCTAGGGCGGGAGGGCCCGGGGAGCTGTTTTTT; cdr3_aa: CATSSPSRAGGPGELFF
v_call: TRBV2; d_call: TRBD2; cdr3_length: 14; clone_size: .; j_call: TRBJ2-1; cdr3_nt: TGTGCCAGCAGCCCTCGGACTAGCGGGAGTCGGGGATTCTTC; cdr3_aa: CASSPRTSGSRGFF
v_call: TRBV5-1; d_call: .; cdr3_length: 14; clone_size: .; j_call: TRBJ1-2; cdr3_nt: TGCGCCAGCAGCTCCACCGCAGGAAACTATGGCTACACCTTC; cdr3_aa: CASSSTAGNYGYTF
v_call: TRBV11-2; d_call: .; cdr3_length: 15; clone_size: .; j_call: TRBJ1-2; cdr3_nt: TGTGCCAGCAGCTTAGATTCGGCAGGGAACTATGGCTACACCTTC; cdr3_aa: CASSLDSAGNYGYTF
v_call: TRBV27; d_call: TRBD1; cdr3_length: 16; clone_size: few; j_call: TRBJ1-5; cdr3_nt: TGTGCCAGCAGTTCTTTCGGGACAGGGATGGATCAGCCCCAGCATTTT; cdr3_aa: CASSSFGTGMDQPQHF
v_call: TRBV4-3; d_call: .; cdr3_length: 15; clone_size: .; j_call: TRBJ2-1; cdr3_nt: TGCGCCAGCAGCCAAGATTCCGAGGATGGCAATGAGCAGTTCTTC; cdr3_aa: CASSQDSEDGNEQFF
v_call: TRBV18; d_call: TRBD2; cdr3_length: 14; clone_size: .; j_call: TRBJ2-1; cdr3_nt: TGTGCCAGCTCAGATACTAGCGGGAGGGGTGAGCAGTTCTTC; cdr3_aa: CASSDTSGRGEQFF
v_call: TRBV5-4; d_call: TRBD2; cdr3_length: 16; clone_size: .; j_call: TRBJ2-5; cdr3_nt: TGTGCCAGCAGCTTGGGGGTAGCGGGGGACCAAGAGACCCAGTACTTC; cdr3_aa: CASSLGVAGDQETQYF
v_call: TRBV6-5; d_call: TRBD1; cdr3_length: 14; clone_size: .; j_call: TRBJ2-7; cdr3_nt: TGTGCCAGCAGAAAGGGACAGGGTGCCTACGAGCAGTACTTC; cdr3_aa: CASRKGQGAYEQYF
v_call: TRBV24-1; d_call: .; cdr3_length: 14; clone_size: .; j_call: TRBJ2-3; cdr3_nt: TGTGCCACCAGTGGGGTGGGGGGACCAGATACGCAGTATTTT; cdr3_aa: CATSGVGGPDTQYF
v_call: TRBV11-2; d_call: .; cdr3_length: 11; clone_size: .; j_call: TRBJ1-3; cdr3_nt: TGTGCCAGCAGCTTAGGTGGGGCCCCTGATTTT; cdr3_aa: CASSLGGAPDF
v_call: TRBV19; d_call: TRBD1; cdr3_length: 15; clone_size: .; j_call: TRBJ2-5; cdr3_nt: TGTGCCAGTAGATGGACAGGGGCCAGACAAGAGACCCAGTACTTC; cdr3_aa: CASRWTGARQETQYF
v_call: TRBV6-6; d_call: .; cdr3_length: 14; clone_size: .; j_call: TRBJ2-2; cdr3_nt: TGTGCCAGCAGTTACGCTAGCTCTGTCGGGGAGCTGTTTTTT; cdr3_aa: CASSYASSVGELFF
v_call: TRBV15; d_call: TRBD2; cdr3_length: 17; clone_size: .; j_call: TRBJ2-1; cdr3_nt: TGTGCCACCAGCAGAGATTGGGGGACTAGCGCCTACAATGAGCAGTTCTTC; cdr3_aa: CATSRDWGTSAYNEQFF
v_call: TRBV7-2; d_call: TRBD1; cdr3_length: 12; clone_size: .; j_call: TRBJ1-2; cdr3_nt: TGTGCCAGCAGCCCGACAGGGGGTGGCTACACCTTC; cdr3_aa: CASSPTGGGYTF
v_call: TRBV11-2; d_call: .; cdr3_length: 14; clone_size: .; j_call: TRBJ1-5; cdr3_nt: TGTGCCAGCAGCCCGGACACCTCGATGAGGCCCCAGCATTTT; cdr3_aa: CASSPDTSMRPQHF
v_call: TRBV27; d_call: TRBD1; cdr3_length: 15; clone_size: .; j_call: TRBJ2-2; cdr3_nt: TGTGCCAGCAGTAAATGGGACAGGAACACCGGGGAGCTGTTTTTT; cdr3_aa: CASSKWDRNTGELFF
v_call: TRBV11-2; d_call: .; cdr3_length: 14; clone_size: .; j_call: TRBJ1-5; cdr3_nt: TGTGCCAGCAGCTTCGCGGGAGATCATCAGCCCCAGCATTTT; cdr3_aa: CASSFAGDHQPQHF
v_call: TRBV28; d_call: .; cdr3_length: 12; clone_size: .; j_call: TRBJ2-5; cdr3_nt: TGTGCCAGCAGTGACACAGGGAGGGCCCAGTACTTC; cdr3_aa: CASSDTGRAQYF
v_call: TRBV13; d_call: .; cdr3_length: 16; clone_size: once; j_call: TRBJ2-2; cdr3_nt: TGTGCCAGCAGCTTAGTTGAGGGCAGGAACACCGGGGAGCTGTTTTTT; cdr3_aa: CASSLVEGRNTGELFF
v_call: TRBV2; d_call: .; cdr3_length: 14; clone_size: .; j_call: TRBJ1-2; cdr3_nt: TGTGCCAGCAGTGAAGCCGGGGGGCTCGGTGGCTACACCTTC; cdr3_aa: CASSEAGGLGGYTF
v_call: TRBV14; d_call: TRBD1; cdr3_length: 15; clone_size: .; j_call: TRBJ1-1; cdr3_nt: TGTGCCAGCAGCCAAGTTTCAGGGGGGAACACTGAAGCTTTCTTT; cdr3_aa: CASSQVSGGNTEAFF